One sample yielded the 14 T cell receptor beta chains listed below, sequenced in a study of T cell changes during pregnancy in multiple sclerosis. Method: immunoSEQ multiplex PCR; TCRdb's copy keeps in-frame clones and lacks some. In the table there are 73,000 or so clones, about 90% of which are singletons. Source: peripheral blood, taken in the second trimester of pregnancy. The receptors here all came from a female donor with multiple sclerosis, enrolled in a pregnancy study.

CDR3 sequence reads: CASSPTGGLGEQFF. As DNA, the CDR3 is TGTGCCAGTAGCCCGACAGGGGGGTTGGGTGAGCAGTTCTTC. V gene TRBV19 combines with J gene TRBJ2-1; TRBD1 aligns across 9 bases. Germline V CDR1 and CDR2: LNHDA, SQIVND (reference sequence). The J segment lost 9 bases and the V segment lost 6 bases, leaving 9 bases of the junction unmatched. The CDR3 is made up of 14 amino acids.

This rearrangement joins TRBV7-6 to TRBJ2-3; 10 bases are a match to TRBD2. J lost 3 bases, V lost 5 bases, and 8 bases had no gene match. Per the germline V gene, CDR1 is SGHVS and CDR2 is FNYEAQ. There are 16 residues in the CDR3. CDR3 loop: CASSPRVAGGTDTQYF. CDR3 bases: TGTGCCAGCAGCCCCCGTGTAGCGGGGGGTACAGATACGCAGTATTTT.

V gene TRBV30 combines with J gene TRBJ1-6; D might be TRBD1 (6 bases). With 5 bases removed from V and 11 bases from J, the gap between germline ends came to 25 bases. The length of the CDR3 is 16 residues. The germline V gene encodes CDR1 GTSNPN and CDR2 SVGIG (reference sequence). This CDR3 is CAWEISQGIAWTPLHF. As DNA, the CDR3 is TGTGCCTGGGAGATATCGCAGGGGATCGCATGGACACCCCTCCACTTT.

The V and J genes are TRBV7-6 and TRBJ2-7; the D gene is possibly TRBD2 (5 bases). V was pared by 5 bases and J by 5 bases, with 13 bases between. Germline lookup yields CDR1 SGHVS and CDR2 FNYEAQ. The CDR3 contains 13 residues. CDR3: CASSPTGSDEQYF. The CDR3 nucleotides read TGTGCCAGCAGCCCAACGGGGTCGGACGAGCAGTACTTC.

This chain links TRBV9 with TRBJ2-3, with 10 bases fitting TRBD2. The CDR3 is 14 residues long. The V segment lost 4 bases and the J segment 5 bases; nucleotides outside the gene matches: 4. CDR1 is SGDLS and CDR2 is YYNGEE in the germline V gene. CDR3 bases: TGTGCCAGCAGCCCTCGACTAGCGGGAGATACGCAGTATTTT. Amino acids: CASSPRLAGDTQYF.

The J gene is TRBJ2-3, the V gene TRBV9; 9 bases line up with TRBD1. Germline CDR1 SGDLS, CDR2 YYNGEE. Unmatched junction bases numbered 8, after V lost 0 bases and J lost 3 bases. CDR3 length: 17 amino acids. CDR3: CASSVDPTGGVTDTQYF. As DNA, the CDR3 is TGTGCCAGCAGCGTAGACCCGACAGGGGGTGTGACAGATACGCAGTATTTT.

The J gene is TRBJ2-3, the V gene TRBV7-9, with 10 bases fitting TRBD1. The CDR3 is 15 residues long. Trimming at V came to 5 bases and at J to 3 bases, leaving 5 bases not matched to a gene. Germline V lookup: CDR1 SEHNR, CDR2 FQNEAQ (reference sequence). The CDR3 loop reads CASSDRGQQTDTQYF. DNA for the CDR3: TGTGCCAGCAGCGACAGGGGGCAACAGACAGATACGCAGTATTTT.

The chain joins TRBV19 to TRBJ2-7; 9 positions agree with TRBD2. The V segment lost 5 bases and the J segment 0 bases; nucleotides outside the gene matches: 2. This CDR3 has 14 residues. Germline V gene sequence: CDR1 LNHDA, CDR2 SQIVND (reference sequence). The CDR3 reads CASSAGGSSYEQYF. The CDR3, as DNA: TGTGCCAGTAGTGCGGGGGGGAGCTCCTACGAGCAGTACTTC.

This chain uses TRBV9 with TRBJ2-5, with a possible D match to TRBD2 (5 bases). Deletions cut 4 bases from V and 1 base from J, with 14 bases between. This CDR3 has 15 residues. Germline CDR1 SGDLS, CDR2 YYNGEE. The CDR3 region has the DNA TGTGCCAGCAGCCCTCAACTAGGTTTCCAAGAGACCCAGTACTTC. Its protein is CASSPQLGFQETQYF.

This clone was picked up a small number of times. This CDR3 reads CASSQEGSSGANVLTF. CDR3 DNA sequence: TGCGCCAGCAGCCAAGAGGGGAGCTCTGGGGCCAACGTCCTGACTTTC. The genes are TRBV4-3 and TRBJ2-6; D perhaps matches TRBD2 (5 bases). Germline values: CDR1 LGHNA, CDR2 YSLEER. The CDR3 has 16 residues. Between the trimmed V and J ends, which lost 0 bases and 0 bases, there was a span of 6 bases.

This chain connects TRBV29-1 to TRBJ2-3, with a weak D call TRBD1 (6 bases). Looked up from germline, CDR1 is SQVTM and CDR2 is ANQGSEA. CDR3 length equals 11 residues. Trimming removed 7 bases from V and 3 bases from J, with 8 bases in between. The DNA for the CDR3 is TGCAGCGCCGGACAGACAGATACGCAGTATTTT. Its protein is CSAGQTDTQYF.

The rearrangement uses TRBV5-5 and TRBJ1-3; 7 nucleotides agree with TRBD1. CDR3 length: 14 residues. Germline trimming cut 4 bases from V and 4 bases from J; bases unmatched to any gene: 5. CDR1 is SGHKS and CDR2 is YYEKEE in the germline V gene (reference sequence). This CDR3 reads CASSPGTAGNTIYF. CDR3 nucleotide sequence: TGTGCCAGCAGCCCCGGGACAGCAGGAAACACCATATATTTT.

The chain uses TRBV9 and TRBJ1-1; unclear D gene. V lost 0 bases to trimming and J lost 2 bases, with 11 bases between them. Germline V gene data show CDR1 as SGDLS and CDR2 as YYNGEE. CDR3 size: 15 residues. The CDR3 region is CASSVVGQVNTEAFF. The DNA for the CDR3 is TGTGCCAGCAGCGTAGTTGGGCAGGTCAACACTGAAGCTTTCTTT. Filled out from reference TRBV9 and TRBJ1-1, the complete variable domain reads DSGVTQTPKHLITATGQRVTLRCSPRSGDLSVYWYQQSLDQGLQFLIQYYNGEERAKGNILERFSAQQFPDLHSELNLSSLELGDSALYFCASSVVGQVNTEAFFGQGTRLTVV.

The chain has TRBV4-3 and TRBJ1-1; D gene ambiguous. V was pared by 0 bases and J by 1 base, with 9 bases between. CDR3 length equals 15 residues. Germline CDR1 LGHNA, CDR2 YSLEER. The CDR3 region is CASSQERGRNTEAFF. CDR3 nucleotide sequence: TGCGCCAGCAGCCAAGAAAGAGGCAGGAACACTGAAGCTTTCTTT.